Shown below are 8 T cell receptor beta chains from a single sample sequenced in a study of blood T cell repertoires in COVID-19. Profiling relied on immunoSEQ multiplex PCR, and the TCRdb table lists in-frame clones only, not all of them. The sample lists some 73,000 clones, over 75% seen once, with 6.9% in the top ten. Sample: peripheral blood. These receptors all come from a human donor in a cohort sampled during active COVID-19.

The genes are TRBV5-4 and TRBJ1-5; weak D call: TRBD1 (5 bases). The CDR3 extends over 14 amino acids. From germline, CDR1 is SGHNT and CDR2 YYREEE (reference sequence). Deletions cut 0 bases from V and 6 bases from J, with 10 bases between. The CDR3 is CASSLEGVGQPQHF. DNA of the CDR3: TGTGCCAGCAGCTTGGAAGGGGTAGGTCAGCCCCAGCATTTT.

The sample holds one count of this clone. The chain combines TRBV10-3 with TRBJ1-1, with D maybe TRBD1 (6 bases). CDR1 and CDR2 from the germline V gene are ENHRY and SYGVKD. V gave up 3 bases and J gave up 7 bases, with 12 bases separating them. The CDR3 is 13 amino acids. CDR3 coding DNA: TGTGCCATCAGTGAAACGGGACAAGATGAAGCTTTCTTT. Translating it yields CAISETGQDEAFF.

This clone was observed a single time. The V call is TRBV7-9, the J call TRBJ1-5, with D tentatively TRBD1 (5 bases). The V end lost 4 bases, the J end lost 0 bases, and 7 bases lay between the germline ends. The length of the CDR3 is 14 residues. Germline CDR1 reads SEHNR; CDR2 reads FQNEAQ (reference sequence). CDR3 amino acids: CASSSGGSNQPQHF. In DNA form, the CDR3 reads TGTGCCAGCAGCTCCGGGGGTAGCAATCAGCCCCAGCATTTT.

The chain recombines TRBV11-2 with TRBJ1-1; TRBD1 might be the D (5 bases). This CDR3 has 16 amino acids. Trimming took off 1 base at V and 4 bases at J, with 16 bases between the two ends. CDR1 SGHAT and CDR2 FQNNGV come from the germline V gene. This CDR3 is CASSLVGWGGGTEAFF. The CDR3 nucleotides are TGTGCCAGCAGCTTAGTGGGTTGGGGGGGAGGCACTGAAGCTTTCTTT.

J is TRBJ1-4 and V is TRBV6-5; D not resolved. The germline gives CDR1 MNHEY, CDR2 SVGAGI. V was shortened by 2 bases and J by 8 bases, with 9 bases between the two germline ends. The CDR3 sequence is 13 residues long. CDR3 loop: CASSYMTGEKLFF. CDR3 DNA: TGTGCCAGCAGTTACATGACTGGAGAAAAACTGTTTTTT.

V is TRBV25-1 and J is TRBJ1-3; D not resolved. The V end lost 6 bases, the J end lost 8 bases, and 14 bases lay between the germline ends. The CDR3 extends over 13 amino acids. Germline CDR1 MGHDK, CDR2 SYGVNS. This CDR3 is CASSWSIGDTIYF. As DNA, the CDR3 is TGTGCCAGCAGCTGGTCGATCGGGGACACCATATATTTT. The complete variable domain, with remaining parts taken from reference TRBV25-1 and TRBJ1-3, reads EADIYQTPRYLVIGTGKKITLECSQTMGHDKMYWYQQDPGMELHLIHYSYGVNSTEKGDLSSESTVSRIRTEHFPLTLESARPSHTSQYLCASSWSIGDTIYFGEGSWLTVV.

This chain connects TRBV6-5 to TRBJ1-2; no reliable D call. In germline, CDR1 is MNHEY, CDR2 SVGAGI. With 6 bases removed from V and 3 bases from J, the gap between germline ends came to 11 bases. The CDR3 spans 13 residues. CDR3 in amino acids: CASRLTGYYGYTF. The DNA for the CDR3 is TGTGCCAGCAGATTGACCGGGTACTATGGCTACACCTTC.

The J gene is TRBJ1-5, the V gene TRBV27, with TRBD1 matching over 11 bases. This CDR3 is built from 15 residues. The junction had 6 bases not matched to a gene; V was cut back by 5 bases and J by 6 bases. Germline lookup yields CDR1 MNHEY and CDR2 SMNVEV (reference sequence). As DNA, the CDR3 is TGTGCCAGCAGTCGGGGACAGGGGGAAGGTCAGCCCCAGCATTTT. It encodes CASSRGQGEGQPQHF.